The 18 T cell receptor beta chains reported below all come from one sample, sequenced in a study of CD8 T cell repertoires and HIV-1 epitope variants. Measured with immunoSEQ multiplex PCR; TCRdb has only the in-frame clones, and not every one. The sample lists 4,700 or so clones; 65% were seen once. The antigens these receptors bind are not known. Input material: cultured CD8+ T cells derived from PBMCs. The origin of the receptors is a male donor with HIV.

The rearrangement uses TRBV27 and TRBJ2-3, with 8 bases aligning to TRBD2. Germline-derived CDR1 and CDR2 are MNHEY and SMNVEV (reference sequence). V lost 2 bases and J lost 9; bases outside the gene matches: 13. CDR3 length equals 16 residues. The CDR3 sequence is CASSLIDGGVGETQYF. CDR3 in DNA: TGTGCCAGCAGTTTAATAGACGGGGGGGTGGGCGAGACGCAGTATTTT.

The genes are TRBV13 and TRBJ1-2, with 7 nucleotides matching TRBD1. V gave up 2 bases and J gave up 0 bases; unmatched junction bases: 9. From germline, CDR1 is PRHDT and CDR2 FYEKMQ (reference sequence). The CDR3 is 17 amino acids. CDR3 protein: CASSLNVGQQANYGYTF. The CDR3, as DNA: TGTGCCAGCAGCTTAAATGTGGGACAGCAAGCTAACTATGGCTACACCTTC.

This clone turned up a few times. This chain connects TRBV9 to TRBJ2-3; D not resolved. Germline V gives CDR1 SGDLS, CDR2 YYNGEE. This CDR3 comprises 13 residues. V dropped 4 bases and J dropped 3 bases, with 9 bases sitting between them. CDR3 amino acids: CASSSGQTDTQYF. The CDR3 coding sequence is TGTGCCAGCAGCTCCGGGCAGACAGATACGCAGTATTTT.

The chain combines TRBV27 with TRBJ2-1, with 10 bases fitting TRBD2. The CDR3 consists of 15 residues. Losses at the gene ends were 2 bases for V and 9 bases for J; bases not matched to a gene: 7. Germline V gene lookup returns CDR1 MNHEY and CDR2 SMNVEV (reference sequence). The CDR3: CASSLASGGAVEQFF. CDR3 in DNA: TGTGCCAGCAGTTTAGCCAGCGGGGGGGCCGTTGAGCAGTTCTTC.

The J gene is TRBJ2-2, the V gene TRBV19; TRBD2 agrees at 8 bases. Germline CDR1 reads LNHDA; CDR2 reads SQIVND (reference sequence). This CDR3 region has 18 residues. J gave up 2 bases and V 1 base, and 9 bases lay outside the gene matches. As DNA, the CDR3 is TGTGCCAGTAGTATAGTTTTGACTAGCGCTAGAAACACCGGGGAGCTGTTTTTT. It is translated as CASSIVLTSARNTGELFF.

The V gene is TRBV4-3, the J gene TRBJ2-5; 11 nucleotides match TRBD1. The CDR3 has 16 amino acids. Germline V gene lookup returns CDR1 LGHNA and CDR2 YSLEER. With V trimmed by 4 bases and J by 2 bases, 6 bases remained unmatched. CDR3 in DNA: TGCGCCAGCAGCCTCGCCGGGACAGGGGGTCAAGAGACCCAGTACTTC. The encoded protein is CASSLAGTGGQETQYF.

The chain joins TRBV5-6 to TRBJ2-7, with TRBD2 as a possible D gene (5 bases). CDR1 SGHDT and CDR2 YYEEEE come from the germline V gene. The length of the CDR3 is 16 residues. Trimming shortened V by 0 bases and J by 4 bases, and 17 bases separated the two germline ends. CDR3 coding DNA: TGTGCCAGCAGCTTGGGGCCTTCTTTGGGAGATTACGAGCAGTACTTC. Translation: CASSLGPSLGDYEQYF.

V usage is TRBV5-6 and J usage is TRBJ1-4; 8 bases align to TRBD1. V trimming: 3 bases; J trimming: 8 bases; junction bases outside the gene matches: 6. CDR1 and CDR2 (germline): SGHDT, YYEEEE. The CDR3 sequence is 14 residues long. CDR3 protein: CASSSGTGVEKLFF. CDR3 coding DNA: TGTGCCAGCAGCTCCGGGACAGGAGTCGAAAAACTGTTTTTT.

This clone was observed a handful of times. In nucleotides, the CDR3 is TGTGCCAGCCGGGATGGGCCAGGGGTAACCGGGGAGCTGTTTTTT. Its translation: CASRDGPGVTGELFF. The chain joins TRBV4-2 to TRBJ2-2; the D gene is possibly TRBD1 (6 bases). This CDR3 is built from 15 residues. V shed 8 bases and J shed 5 bases, with 18 bases lying between them. Germline V gene data show CDR1 as LGHNA and CDR2 as YNFKEQ.

The chain has TRBV19 and TRBJ1-4; possible D gene TRBD1, 5 bases. Germline CDR1 is LNHDA and CDR2 is SQIVND (reference sequence). Trimming stripped 5 bases from V and 0 bases from J, with 13 bases between. This CDR3 is built from 16 residues. CDR3 nucleotides: TGTGCCAGTAGTGTGGGGACGGTCGCAACTAATGAAAAACTGTTTTTT. It specifies CASSVGTVATNEKLFF.

V and J are TRBV10-3 and TRBJ2-7; no definite D call. The V end lost 0 bases, the J end lost 5 bases, and 11 bases lay between the germline ends. Germline lookup yields CDR1 ENHRY and CDR2 SYGVKD. The CDR3 runs 14 residues. CDR3 bases: TGTGCCATCAGTGAGTCTCTTTTGGCAGACGAGCAGTACTTC. It specifies CAISESLLADEQYF.

The chain joins TRBV4-2 to TRBJ1-5; maybe TRBD1 (5 bases). Trimming removed 0 bases at V and 3 bases at J, with 9 bases between. CDR1 is LGHNA and CDR2 is YNFKEQ in the germline V gene. The length of the CDR3 is 15 residues. This CDR3 reads CASSQEGETNQPQHF. As DNA, the CDR3 is TGTGCCAGCAGCCAAGAAGGGGAAACCAATCAGCCCCAGCATTTT.

The V gene is TRBV7-7, the J gene TRBJ2-5, with D perhaps matching TRBD1 (6 bases). Matching the DNA end better, TRBJ2-7 makes the J call doubtful. Germline loops: CDR1 SSHAT, CDR2 FNYEAQ (reference sequence). There are 13 residues in the CDR3. CDR3 coding DNA: TGTGCCAGCAGCCCGGACAGTTCCTACGAGCAGTACTTC. It translates to CASSPDSSYEQYF.

The J gene is TRBJ2-7, the V gene TRBV4-3; 7 bases are shared with TRBD1. The CDR3 length is 15 residues. J gave up 2 bases and V 1 base, and 5 bases lay outside the gene matches. Germline V gene sequence: CDR1 LGHNA, CDR2 YSLEER. The CDR3 nucleotides are TGCGCCAGCAGCCAAGGAGCAGGGGGAACCTACGAGCAGTACTTC. It codes for CASSQGAGGTYEQYF.

The V gene is TRBV4-3, the J gene TRBJ2-1; 12 bases line up with TRBD2. The length of the CDR3 is 16 residues. V was clipped by 4 bases and J by 8 bases; unmatched bases: 9. Germline V CDR1 and CDR2: LGHNA, YSLEER. The CDR3 spells CASSPGASGGAHEQFF. The CDR3 nucleotides read TGCGCCAGCAGCCCAGGGGCTAGCGGGGGGGCCCATGAGCAGTTCTTC.

V gene TRBV19 combines with J gene TRBJ2-3, with 13 bases fitting TRBD2. The CDR3 contains 17 residues. V shed 5 bases and J 2 bases; nucleotides not matched to a gene: 7. CDR1 LNHDA and CDR2 SQIVND come from the germline V gene (reference sequence). DNA for the CDR3: TGTGCCAGTAGTGCCACTAGCGGGAGGGGAGACACAGATACGCAGTATTTT. Its protein is CASSATSGRGDTDTQYF. The full variable domain, in which reference TRBV19 and TRBJ2-3 provide the parts outside the CDR3, is DGGITQSPKYLFRKEGQNVTLSCEQNLNHDAMYWYRQDPGQGLRLIYYSQIVNDFQKGDIAEGYSVSREKKESFPLTVTSAQKNPTAFYLCASSATSGRGDTDTQYFGPGTRLTVL.

J is TRBJ2-1 and V is TRBV14; D unresolved. Per the germline V gene, CDR1 is SGHDN and CDR2 is FVKESK. V was shortened by 3 bases and J by 9 bases, with 12 bases between the two germline ends. The CDR3 spans 13 residues. The CDR3, as DNA: TGTGCCAGCAGCCAGGTACGGCGTACTGAGCAGTTCTTC. As protein: CASSQVRRTEQFF.

This clone appeared a single time. CDR3 residues: CASSPPGTGLGETQYF. In DNA, the CDR3 is TGTGCCAGCAGCCCGCCCGGGACAGGGCTGGGAGAGACCCAGTACTTC. The chain uses TRBV7-9 and TRBJ2-5; 9 bases agree with TRBD1. The V segment lost 5 bases and the J segment 4 bases; nucleotides outside the gene matches: 11. Per the germline V gene, CDR1 is SEHNR and CDR2 is FQNEAQ (reference sequence). The CDR3 loop spans 16 amino acids.